The rows below give T cell receptor beta chains drawn from one sample of a study of long-term antiretroviral therapy in people with HIV. Using immunoSEQ multiplex PCR, the repertoire was profiled, and TCRdb retains in-frame clones only, with some absent. The sample carries 15,000 to 20,000 clones, 85% to 90% recorded once. Material: unsorted PBMCs, obtained 0.7 years before starting antiretroviral therapy. Receptor source: a man aged 45-65 years with HIV. CDR3s include the opening cysteine and the closing phenylalanine or tryptophan. A D gene is named only where the DNA matches it firmly. A clone size is listed for some rows: how often the clone was seen (once, few, many), or a class if it is expanded.

abundance | d_gene | j_gene | v_gene | CDR3nt | CDR3aa
NA | NA | TRBJ2-1 | TRBV6-5 | TGTGCCAGCAGCTTTACTAGATCGGAGCAGTTCTTC | CASSFTRSEQFF
NA | NA | TRBJ1-5 | TRBV27 | TGTGCCAGCAGTTTAGACAGCTATAGCAATCAGCCCCAGCATTTT | CASSLDSYSNQPQHF
once | TRBD1 | TRBJ1-2 | TRBV7-6 | TGTGCCAGCAGCTTAGGACCCCCCGAGGACAGGGTCTATGGCTATGGCTACACCTTC | CASSLGPPEDRVYGYGYTF
few | NA | TRBJ2-7 | TRBV5-1 | TGCGCCAGCAGCTTGGAAGTGACTACCTACGAGCAGTACTTC | CASSLEVTTYEQYF
NA | NA | TRBJ1-4 | TRBV6-5 | TGTGCCAGCAGTGCAACGGTTGCAACTAATGAAAAACTGTTTTTT | CASSATVATNEKLFF
NA | TRBD1 | TRBJ2-7 | TRBV6-6 | TGTGCCAGCAGTAGATCTCTAGACAGGGGGGGATCGCAGTACTTC | CASSRSLDRGGSQYF
NA | TRBD2 | TRBJ2-1 | TRBV7-9 | TGTGCCAGCACCAAGGCGGGAGCCGGGGGCTACAATGAGCAGTTCTTC | CASTKAGAGGYNEQFF
NA | NA | TRBJ1-5 | TRBV28 | TGTGCCAGCAGTTTAGCCCCCCGGGGGGAAGGAAGCAATCAGCCCCAGCATTTT | CASSLAPRGEGSNQPQHF
NA | TRBD2 | TRBJ2-1 | TRBV4-1 | TGCGCCAGCAGCCCTCCTCCCGGGACTAGCGGTTACAATGAGCAGTTCTTC | CASSPPPGTSGYNEQFF
NA | TRBD1 | TRBJ2-3 | TRBV7-9 | TGTGCCAGCGGAACAGGGGGCGCAAATACGCAGTATTTT | CASGTGGANTQYF
NA | NA | TRBJ1-1 | TRBV19 | TGTGCCAGTCGGGAGAACACTGAAGCTTTCTTT | CASRENTEAFF
NA | NA | TRBJ2-1 | TRBV5-1 | TGCGCCAGCAGCTTGGCGGAAGATCCTGTCTACAATGAGCAGTTCTTC | CASSLAEDPVYNEQFF
few | NA | TRBJ1-1 | TRBV9 | TGTGCCAGCAACCATGATGGGACCACTGAAGCTTTCTTT | CASNHDGTTEAFF
NA | TRBD2 | TRBJ2-5 | TRBV6-5 | TGTGCCAGCAGTTCGGGGACTAGCGGGAGAGAGACCCAGTACTTC | CASSSGTSGRETQYF
NA | NA | TRBJ1-2 | TRBV19 | TGTGCCAGTAGTAAACAGGTATCCTATGGCTACACCTTC | CASSKQVSYGYTF
NA | NA | TRBJ2-6 | TRBV29-1 | TGCAGCGTTGGTCCCAGCTCCTCTGGGGCCAACGTCCTGACTTTC | CSVGPSSSGANVLTF
NA | NA | TRBJ1-1 | TRBV5-4 | TGTGCCAGCAGCTTCTCGGCGAACACTGAAGCTTTCTTT | CASSFSANTEAFF
NA | TRBD1 | TRBJ2-7 | TRBV5-1 | TGCGCCAGCAGCTTGGTAGGGACAGGGGGCTACGAGCAGTACTTC | CASSLVGTGGYEQYF
NA | NA | TRBJ2-7 | TRBV7-2 | TGTGCCAGCACCCCCACCCCCATCGGTTCGCAGTACTTC | CASTPTPIGSQYF
NA | TRBD1 | TRBJ1-1 | TRBV9 | TGTGCCAGCAGCGCCTACAGGGGGGGAAACACTGAAGCTTTCTTT | CASSAYRGGNTEAFF
NA | NA | TRBJ1-1 | TRBV7-2 | TGTGCCAGCAGCTTAGTTTCTTGGGACACTGAAGCTTTCTTT | CASSLVSWDTEAFF
NA | TRBD2 | TRBJ2-1 | TRBV11-3 | TGTGCCAGCAGCTTGGCGGGGGGGACATATGAGCAGTTCTTC | CASSLAGGTYEQFF
NA | NA | TRBJ1-2 | TRBV28 | TGTGCCAGCAACCCAAACCGGGGTCTCCTCCTTGGCTACACCTTC | CASNPNRGLLLGYTF
NA | TRBD1 | TRBJ2-7 | TRBV5-1 | TGCGCCAGCAGCTTGGGGGACAGGGGGCACGAGCAGTACTTC | CASSLGDRGHEQYF
NA | NA | TRBJ2-7 | TRBV7-6 | TGTGCCAGCAGCTTAGGGCCTAACTACGAGCAGTACTTC | CASSLGPNYEQYF
NA | NA | TRBJ2-5 | TRBV7-9 | TGTGCCAGCAGCTTACGGTCCGGGGGAGGGGGGGAGACCCAGTACTTC | CASSLRSGGGGETQYF
NA | TRBD1 | TRBJ1-6 | TRBV6-5 | TGTGCCAGCACTTTTGAGAGGGGGCGGAATTCACCCCTCCACTTT | CASTFERGRNSPLHF
NA | TRBD2 | TRBJ2-2 | TRBV13 | TGTGCCAGCAGCTTGAGACTAGCGGGAGAAACCGGGGAGCTGTTTTTT | CASSLRLAGETGELFF
NA | TRBD2 | TRBJ2-1 | TRBV11-2 | TGTGCCAGCGGGGGGCCTAGCGGGGGTGGCAATGAGCAGTTCTTC | CASGGPSGGGNEQFF
NA | NA | TRBJ2-2 | TRBV10-3 | TGTGCCATCAGTGAGGGTGTGCTGGGGGGCACCGGGGAGCTGTTTTTT | CAISEGVLGGTGELFF
NA | TRBD2 | TRBJ2-3 | TRBV7-9 | TGTGCCAGCAGATCCACTTCTAGCGGGAGTACCAGCACAGATACGCAGTATTTT | CASRSTSSGSTSTDTQYF
NA | TRBD2 | TRBJ2-1 | TRBV7-8 | TGTGCCAGCAGCTTCGGACTAGCGACCTACAATGAGCAGTTCTTC | CASSFGLATYNEQFF
NA | TRBD2 | TRBJ2-3 | TRBV7-3 | TGTGCCAGCAGCTTAACTCGGGAGGGCGGCACAGATACGCAGTATTTT | CASSLTREGGTDTQYF
NA | TRBD1 | TRBJ1-2 | TRBV5-8 | TGTGCCAGCAGCTTTCCGGGACAGGGGGAGTTTGGCTACACCTTC | CASSFPGQGEFGYTF
NA | TRBD2 | TRBJ2-3 | TRBV14 | TGTGCCAGCAGCGGGGGGACTAGCTATACGCAGTATTTT | CASSGGTSYTQYF
NA | TRBD1 | TRBJ2-7 | TRBV13 | TGTGCCAGCAGCGCGGGGACAGGGCTTTACGAGCAGTACTTC | CASSAGTGLYEQYF
NA | TRBD2 | TRBJ2-7 | TRBV19 | TGTGCCAGTAGTATTGTAGCGGGAGCCCCCTACGAGCAGTACTTC | CASSIVAGAPYEQYF
NA | NA | TRBJ1-5 | TRBV6-1 | TGTGCCAGTGGGTGGGATTACGCTCAGCCCCAGCATTTT | CASGWDYAQPQHF
once | NA | TRBJ2-1 | TRBV11-3 | TGTGCCAGCAGCTTAGCGGACAGCGACTACAATGAGCAGTTCTTC | CASSLADSDYNEQFF
NA | NA | TRBJ2-6 | TRBV7-2 | TGTGCCAGCAGCGGGGCCTACGCGGGCAGCTCTGGGGCCAACGTCCTGACTTTC | CASSGAYAGSSGANVLTF
few | TRBD1 | TRBJ2-7 | TRBV9 | TGTGCCAGCAGTCTATCCGGGACAGGGTTCTACGAGCAGTACTTC | CASSLSGTGFYEQYF
NA | NA | TRBJ2-2 | TRBV7-3 | TGTGCCAGCAGAGACGACGGGGGCTCGGGAACCGGGGAGCTGTTTTTT | CASRDDGGSGTGELFF
NA | NA | TRBJ2-7 | TRBV29-1 | TGCAGCGTTGAGGGGGCAGGGAAAGGACACGAGCAGTACTTC | CSVEGAGKGHEQYF
NA | TRBD1 | TRBJ2-5 | TRBV29-1 | TGCAGCGTTCGGGGACAGGGGGCGCGAGAGACCCAGTACTTC | CSVRGQGARETQYF
NA | NA | TRBJ2-1 | TRBV5-8 | TGTGCCAGCAGCTACAGGACATCCCTTGTAAGAGGCAATGAGCAGTTCTTC | CASSYRTSLVRGNEQFF
NA | TRBD2 | TRBJ2-3 | TRBV5-1 | TGCGCCAGCAGCTTGGCGGCTAGCGGGGACACAGATACGCAGTATTTT | CASSLAASGDTDTQYF
NA | TRBD1 | TRBJ2-2 | TRBV11-2 | TGTGCCAGCAGCCCTAGGGACAGTGGGGTTTCGCCCGGGGAGCTGTTTTTT | CASSPRDSGVSPGELFF
NA | TRBD2 | TRBJ2-1 | TRBV5-1 | TGCGCCAGCAGCTCCGGGACTAGCCAAACCTCCTACAATGAGCAGTTCTTC | CASSSGTSQTSYNEQFF
NA | TRBD1 | TRBJ1-1 | TRBV5-6 | TGTGCCAGCAGCCGGGACAGGGGTTATGAAGCTTTCTTT | CASSRDRGYEAFF
NA | TRBD1 | TRBJ1-1 | TRBV7-8 | TGTGCCAGCAGCGGCTATCTGACAGGGGTTACTGAAGCTTTCTTT | CASSGYLTGVTEAFF
NA | NA | TRBJ2-7 | TRBV7-2 | TGTGCCAGCGGACGTCGAGGAGGGCCTTACGAGCAGTACTTC | CASGRRGGPYEQYF
NA | NA | TRBJ2-2 | TRBV18 | TGTGCCAGCTCCCCCGAGAGGGAGACCGGGGAGCTGTTTTTT | CASSPERETGELFF
NA | NA | TRBJ2-3 | TRBV10-3 | TGTGCCATCAGGGAGGGCCCGGAGATTACAGATACGCAGTATTTT | CAIREGPEITDTQYF
NA | NA | TRBJ1-2 | TRBV2 | TGTGCCAGCATTTCCCTTCGAGTTAGGGATGGCTACACCTTC | CASISLRVRDGYTF
few | NA | TRBJ1-5 | TRBV18 | TGTGCCAGCTCACCCAATGACAATCAGCCCCAGCATTTT | CASSPNDNQPQHF
NA | TRBD2 | TRBJ2-7 | TRBV6-5 | TGTGCCAGCAGTTTAGCCGGGACTAGCGGATCCTACGAGCAGTACTTC | CASSLAGTSGSYEQYF
NA | TRBD2 | TRBJ2-3 | TRBV5-5 | TGTGCCAGCAGCTTAATGGGGGGGACAGATACGCAGTATTTT | CASSLMGGTDTQYF
NA | NA | TRBJ2-7 | TRBV10-3 | TGTGCCATCAGTGCACTCTCACAGGGCCACGAGCAGTACTTC | CAISALSQGHEQYF
NA | TRBD2 | TRBJ2-7 | TRBV27 | TGTGCCAGCAGTCCTAATATCTTGACTAGCGGCTCCTACGAGCAGTACTTC | CASSPNILTSGSYEQYF